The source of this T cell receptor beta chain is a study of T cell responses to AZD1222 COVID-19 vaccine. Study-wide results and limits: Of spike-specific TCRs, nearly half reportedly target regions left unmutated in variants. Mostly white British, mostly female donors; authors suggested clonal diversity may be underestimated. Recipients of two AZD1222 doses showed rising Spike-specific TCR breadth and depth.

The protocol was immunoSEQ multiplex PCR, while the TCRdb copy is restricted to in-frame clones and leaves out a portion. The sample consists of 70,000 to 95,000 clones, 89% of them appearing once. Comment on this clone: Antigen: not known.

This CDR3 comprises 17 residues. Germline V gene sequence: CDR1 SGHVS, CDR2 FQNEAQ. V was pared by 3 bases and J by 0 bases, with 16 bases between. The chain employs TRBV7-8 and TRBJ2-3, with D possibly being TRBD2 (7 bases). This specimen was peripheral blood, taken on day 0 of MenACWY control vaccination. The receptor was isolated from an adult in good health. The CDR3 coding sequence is TGTGCCAGCAGCTTTCGGCAGGGGCGGGGGAGCACAGATACGCAGTATTTT. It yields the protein CASSFRQGRGSTDTQYF.